The 5 T cell receptor beta chains listed next were all sequenced from one sample in a study of T cells in Graves' hyperthyroidism and ophthalmopathy. From RNA transcripts, TCR beta CDR3 regions were amplified. The HTBI primer set drove a first-round RT-PCR of the TCR CDR3. A single record per CDR3 protein comes from TCRdb applying MiXCR to the multiplex PCR reads. Among 500,000 to 650,000 distinct CDR3 sequences listed, approximately 14% were seen once. Sequencing used blood. The receptor set was obtained from a woman in her thirties or forties with Graves' hyperthyroidism.

The genes are TRBV18 and TRBJ2-2; TRBD1 aligns across 8 bases. Unmatched junction bases numbered 8, after V lost 6 bases and J lost 2 bases. Germline-derived CDR1 and CDR2 are KGHSH and LQKENI. The length of the CDR3 is 16 residues. DNA for the CDR3: TGTGCCAGCTCGGAGGGACAGGCCATTAACACCGGGGAGCTGTTTTTT. Translation: CASSEGQAINTGELFF.

This clonotype was seen only a few times. The chain recombines TRBV3-1 with TRBJ2-1, with a possible D match to TRBD2 (6 bases). The CDR3 has 13 amino acids. Looked up from germline, CDR1 is LGHDT and CDR2 is YNNKEL (reference sequence). V was pared by 10 bases and J by 5 bases, with 15 bases between. The CDR3 loop reads CATREENNNEQFF. CDR3 DNA sequence: TGTGCCACCAGGGAGGAGAATAACAATGAGCAGTTCTTC.

In this sample, this clonotype turned up many times. This rearrangement joins TRBV29-1 to TRBJ2-2; TRBD1 agrees at 8 bases. Germline trimming cut 1 base from V and 6 bases from J; bases unmatched to any gene: 4. The CDR3 sequence is 14 residues long. Germline values: CDR1 SQVTM, CDR2 ANQGSEA. CDR3 coding DNA: TGCAGCGTTGAAGTCGGACAGGGTTCCGGGGAGCTGTTTTTT. Encoded protein: CSVEVGQGSGELFF.

In its sample, this clonotype was seen many times. CDR3 sequence reads: CASSFLSLDIQETQYF. For the CDR3, the DNA is TGTGCCAGCAGTTTTCTCTCCCTGGACATACAAGAGACCCAGTACTTC. The chain uses TRBV12-3 or TRBV12-4 and TRBJ2-5; D possibly corresponds to TRBD1 (5 bases). V lost 3 bases and J lost 2, with 16 bases in between. The CDR3 totals 16 residues.

This clonotype was recorded many times. V usage is TRBV11-2 and J usage is TRBJ1-6, with D possibly TRBD1 on 5 matching bases. Between the trimmed V and J ends, which lost 0 bases and 11 bases, there was a span of 17 bases. CDR1 is SGHAT and CDR2 is FQNNGV in the germline V gene. The length of the CDR3 is 16 residues. CDR3 loop: CASSLDWTTGNPPLHF. In DNA form, the CDR3 reads TGTGCCAGCAGCTTAGATTGGACTACAGGAAATCCACCCCTCCACTTT.